Listed below are T cell receptor beta chains from one sample, sequenced in a study of Graves' ophthalmopathy and Graves' hyperthyroidism. Using its own MiXCR run on the multiplex PCR reads, TCRdb lists one record per CDR3 protein. The sample lists about 420,000 distinct CDR3 sequences, around a fifth seen once, with roughly 3% in the top ten. The sample comprised peripheral blood. The receptors come from a woman between 18 and 29 years old with stable Graves' hyperthyroidism. The CDR3 runs from the conserved cysteine through the conserved F or W. D genes are given only for firm matches. Some rows have no size entry. The others give once, few or many, or a class for an expanded clone.

>many|TRBD2|TRBV5-6|TRBJ2-5
CASTSGVRETQYF
TGTGCCAGCACTAGCGGGGTCCGGGAGACCCAGTACTTC
>.|.|TRBV20-1|TRBJ2-5
CSASPGETQYF
TGCAGTGCGAGTCCGGGAGAGACCCAGTACTTC
>many|.|TRBV9|TRBJ1-3
CASDRGLAGNTIYF
TGTGCCAGCGATAGAGGCCTGGCTGGAAACACCATATATTTT
>few|.|TRBV4-1|TRBJ2-7
CASSQESVSYSYEQYF
TGCGCCAGCAGCCAAGAATCGGTCAGCTACTCCTACGAGCAGTACTTC
>many|.|TRBV13|TRBJ2-2
CASSLAAFHSTGELFF
TGTGCCAGCAGCTTAGCGGCGTTCCATTCCACCGGGGAGCTGTTTTTT
>many|TRBD1|TRBV15|TRBJ2-3
CATSRDRTAYRGETDTQYF
TGTGCCACCAGCAGAGATCGGACCGCTTACAGGGGCGAAACAGATACGCAGTATTTT
>many|.|TRBV2|TRBJ2-5
CASSESFQETQYF
TGTGCCAGCAGTGAGAGTTTCCAAGAGACCCAGTACTTC
>many|.|TRBV7-3|TRBJ2-5
CASSLAPGDKETQYF
TGTGCCAGCAGCTTAGCCCCGGGAGATAAAGAGACCCAGTACTTC
>many|TRBD2|TRBV7-2|TRBJ2-4
CASSYPVAGGPPIQYF
TGTGCCAGCAGCTACCCCGTAGCGGGAGGGCCACCCATTCAGTACTTC
>many|.|TRBV12-3/TRBV12-4|TRBJ1-1
CASRTGTIPTEAFF
TGTGCCAGCAGGACCGGGACCATCCCCACTGAAGCTTTCTTT
>many|.|TRBV19|TRBJ1-2
CASSPSTAHYGYTF
TGTGCCAGTAGCCCCTCGACAGCCCACTATGGCTACACCTTC
>.|TRBD1|TRBV3-1|TRBJ1-1
CASSWGRGDAEAFF
TGTGCCAGCAGCTGGGGCAGGGGGGATGCTGAAGCTTTCTTT
>.|.|TRBV19|TRBJ1-5
CASSNLQGDQPQHF
TGTGCCAGTAGTAACCTACAGGGTGATCAGCCCCAGCATTTT
>.|.|TRBV29-1|TRBJ1-5
CSVENRDKEGGRIQPHHF
TGCAGCGTTGAAAACAGGGATAAGGAAGGAGGGAGAATCCAGCCCCATCATTTT
>few|TRBD1|TRBV28|TRBJ2-7
CASSFGDSITYEQYF
TGTGCCAGCAGTTTTGGGGACAGCATCACCTACGAGCAGTACTTC
>many|.|TRBV12-3/TRBV12-4|TRBJ1-3
CASSLSGSGNTIYF
TGTGCCAGCAGTTTATCAGGCTCTGGAAACACCATATATTTT
>.|.|TRBV12-3/TRBV12-4|TRBJ1-2
CASSLRDTYGYTF
TGTGCCAGCAGTCTGCGGGACACCTATGGCTACACCTTC
>many|.|TRBV24-1|TRBJ2-5
CATSYPGEETQYF
TGTGCCACCTCATACCCTGGGGAAGAGACCCAGTACTTC
>many|.|TRBV5-1|TRBJ2-7
CASRRPETGQYEQYF
TGCGCCAGCAGGAGACCGGAGACAGGCCAATACGAGCAGTACTTC
>many|.|TRBV13|TRBJ1-1
CASSLGPGTWDVTEAFF
TGTGCCAGCAGCTTAGGACCCGGGACTTGGGATGTGACTGAAGCTTTCTTT
>many|.|TRBV30|TRBJ2-7
CAWSGFNVAYEQYF
TGTGCCTGGAGTGGTTTTAACGTGGCCTACGAGCAGTACTTC
>few|.|TRBV6-1|TRBJ2-5
CASKRGSNQYF
TGTGCCAGCAAGAGAGGTAGTAACCAGTACTTC
>many|TRBD1|TRBV7-9|TRBJ2-5
CASSLTGGVETQYF
TGTGCCAGCAGCTTGACAGGGGGCGTCGAGACCCAGTACTTC
>many|.|TRBV7-8|TRBJ2-3
CASSLALDTQYF
TGTGCCAGCAGCTTAGCGCTGGATACGCAGTATTTT
>many|.|TRBV30|TRBJ2-7
CAWSPGGTSEQYF
TGTGCCTGGAGTCCTGGGGGAACCAGCGAGCAGTACTTC
>.|.|TRBV2|TRBJ2-7
CASSLDLAEQYF
TGTGCCAGCAGTTTGGACTTGGCCGAGCAGTACTTC
>many|.|TRBV6-4|TRBJ2-6
CASSSDIRSGANVLTF
TGTGCCAGCTCGTCTGACATTCGCTCTGGGGCCAACGTCCTGACTTTC
>many|.|TRBV12-3/TRBV12-4|TRBJ1-5
CASSSNRDQPQHF
TGTGCCAGCAGTTCCAACAGGGATCAGCCCCAGCATTTT
>.|.|TRBV6-1|TRBJ1-2
CASTLRAGENYGYTF
TGTGCCAGCACCCTGAGGGCAGGGGAGAACTATGGCTACACCTTC
>few|TRBD2|TRBV3-1|TRBJ2-5
CASSPGLAGVGAMETQYF
TGTGCCAGCAGCCCCGGACTAGCGGGAGTGGGAGCAATGGAGACCCAGTACTTC
>many|.|TRBV9|TRBJ2-5
CASSVAAEQETQYF
TGTGCCAGCAGCGTAGCGGCGGAACAAGAGACCCAGTACTTC
>.|TRBD2|TRBV3-1|TRBJ2-7
CASSQDMEREYGEQYF
TGTGCCAGCAGCCAAGATATGGAGCGGGAGTACGGCGAGCAGTACTTC
>.|TRBD1|TRBV2|TRBJ2-7
CASSVSTGVSGEQYF
TGTGCCAGCAGTGTTAGTACAGGGGTTAGTGGCGAGCAGTACTTC
>many|TRBD1|TRBV29-1|TRBJ1-1
CSARTGGNTEAFF
TGCAGCGCAAGGACAGGGGGCAACACTGAAGCTTTCTTT
>many|TRBD1|TRBV5-1|TRBJ1-1
CASSGTGGAGEAFF
TGCGCCAGCAGCGGGACAGGGGGCGCGGGAGAAGCTTTCTTT
>many|.|TRBV12-3/TRBV12-4|TRBJ1-2
CASSPITGSWGYTF
TGTGCCAGCAGTCCAATAACGGGTTCTTGGGGCTACACCTTC
>many|.|TRBV10-3|TRBJ2-7
CAISDEDFRLEQYF
TGTGCCATCAGTGATGAGGACTTTAGGCTCGAGCAGTACTTC
>many|.|TRBV19|TRBJ1-1
CASSSLLRGNTEAFF
TGTGCCAGTAGTTCTCTTCTCAGAGGGAACACTGAAGCTTTCTTT
>many|.|TRBV10-3|TRBJ2-7
CAIRLRDGSHEQYF
TGTGCCATCCGGCTGCGGGATGGCTCTCACGAGCAGTACTTC
>many|.|TRBV11-2|TRBJ2-7
CASSFSAGRSYEQYF
TGTGCCAGCAGCTTCTCAGCAGGGCGATCCTACGAGCAGTACTTC
>many|.|TRBV10-1|TRBJ1-1
CASSETQGNTEAFF
TGCGCCAGCAGCGAGACACAGGGAAACACTGAAGCTTTCTTT
>many|.|TRBV27|TRBJ1-2
CASSSPETGIYGYTF
TGTGCCAGCAGTTCCCCCGAGACAGGAATATATGGCTACACCTTC
>many|.|TRBV4-1|TRBJ2-7
CASSPGITTSYEQYF
TGCGCCAGCAGCCCAGGAATCACAACGAGCTACGAGCAGTACTTC
>.|.|TRBV12-3/TRBV12-4|TRBJ1-1
CASSPPLTSGTEAFF
TGTGCCAGCAGCCCCCCGCTGACTTCGGGCACTGAAGCTTTCTTT
>few|.|TRBV18|TRBJ1-1
CASSPRRFGGQGRGEAFF
TGTGCCAGCTCACCCCGACGGTTTGGGGGCCAAGGACGAGGTGAAGCTTTCTTT
>many|TRBD1|TRBV20-1|TRBJ2-5
CSGDRGETQYF
TGCAGTGGGGACAGGGGAGAGACCCAGTACTTC
>many|.|TRBV28|TRBJ1-2
CASSFIAENYGYTF
TGTGCCAGCAGTTTTATCGCAGAAAACTATGGCTACACCTTC
>many|TRBD2|TRBV5-6|TRBJ2-7
CASSFGSGSQYEQYF
TGTGCCAGCAGCTTTGGTAGCGGGAGCCAGTACGAGCAGTACTTC
>.|.|TRBV5-1|TRBJ1-1
CASSLDGGPTEAFF
TGCGCCAGCAGCTTGGACGGGGGACCTACTGAAGCTTTCTTT
>many|TRBD2|TRBV11-2|TRBJ2-2
CASSSTSGRAGELFF
TGTGCCAGCAGCTCAACTAGCGGGAGGGCCGGGGAGCTGTTTTTT
>many|.|TRBV5-6|TRBJ1-6
CASGTGPSPLHF
TGTGCCAGCGGAACAGGGCCCTCACCCCTCCACTTT
>.|.|TRBV20-1|TRBJ2-7
CSARHRMWLDTTYEQYF
TGCAGTGCTAGACATCGAATGTGGTTAGACACGACCTACGAGCAGTACTTC